This TCR beta chain was sequenced for a study of shared clonotypes between healthy human individuals. The wider study: Three CD4 naive, three CD4 memory, two CD8 naive and one CD8 memory plate were used per donor.

V lost 2 bases, J lost 2 bases, and 9 bases lay in between. The V gene's germline CDR1 is MDHEN and CDR2 SYDVKM. CDR3 size: 15 residues. Authors' processing steps: Junction-only immunoSEQ sequences carried no quality scores, so filtering differed. This table comes from immunoSEQ multiplex PCR, and its TCRdb copy is limited to in-frame clones, with some not included. V, J and clone size were drawn from that table, and D and trimming were deduced from the DNA. The repertoire holds millions of clones, with over 85% as singletons. Study-level points and caveats: Represented genetic and exposure-history diversity was restricted by having few donors. Researchers sampled only blood; tissue repertoires likely differ.

As for this clone: As yet, its antigen is unknown.

The clonotype was recovered from a man aged 18 to 35 in good health. Some clones in this sample may be carry-over from other donors' samples. This chain joins TRBV28 and TRBJ2-2; D not resolved. What was sequenced was naive CD4+ T cells from PBMCs. Subset meaning: CD45RA+ positively selected. CDR3 coding DNA: TGTGCCAGCAGTTTAGGTGTCTTTAACACCGGGGAGCTGTTTTTT. Its translation: CASSLGVFNTGELFF.